This passage covers 3 T cell receptor beta chains from one sample sequenced in a study of cytomegalovirus exposure and HLA in healthy donors. PCR primers comprised 60 Vbeta and 13 Jbeta primers. Profiled with immunoSEQ multiplex PCR; TCRdb holds only in-frame clones, not every one. This sample has some 130,000 clones, with under 85% found just once. Sequencing was done on a sample of PBMCs. The receptors originated from a male donor in good health and CMV-seropositive.

This clone came up a few times. The chain employs TRBV9 and TRBJ2-1; D ambiguous. Germline lookup yields CDR1 SGDLS and CDR2 YYNGEE. V was pared by 1 base and J by 2 bases, with 4 bases between. The CDR3 sequence is 13 residues long. CDR3 amino acids: CASSVSTYNEQFF. In DNA, the CDR3 is TGTGCCAGCAGCGTATCTACCTACAATGAGCAGTTCTTC. The full variable domain, rest sourced from reference TRBV9 and TRBJ2-1, is DSGVTQTPKHLITATGQRVTLRCSPRSGDLSVYWYQQSLDQGLQFLIQYYNGEERAKGNILERFSAQQFPDLHSELNLSSLELGDSALYFCASSVSTYNEQFFGPGTRLTVL.

This clone was seen a handful of times. The gene calls are TRBV6-1 and TRBJ2-7; 13 bases align to TRBD2. Germline lookup yields CDR1 MNHNS and CDR2 SASEGT. V shed 8 bases and J 6 bases; nucleotides not matched to a gene: 10. The CDR3 loop spans 15 amino acids. The DNA of the CDR3 is TGTGCCAGCTCACGGACTAGCGGGAGCGCGGGCGAGCAGTACTTC. Translating gives CASSRTSGSAGEQYF.

The DNA of the CDR3 is TGTGCCAGCAGTGAAGAGGGGGCAGAGACTGAAGCTTTCTTT. It encodes CASSEEGAETEAFF. The rearrangement uses TRBV2 and TRBJ1-1; 7 bases agree with TRBD1. Germline assignment: CDR1 SNHLY and CDR2 FYNNEI. With V trimmed by 1 base and J by 5 bases, 4 bases remained unmatched. The CDR3 has 14 residues.